This T cell receptor (beta chain) comes out of a study of blood T cell repertoires in COVID-19. Study summary: Samples taken during acute and convalescent COVID-19 were collected in the United States, Italy and Spain. In each case, the material was cDNA or gDNA derived from T cells, B-cell-depleted T cells, or PBMCs.

Remarks on this clone: In the same sample, other DNA sequences code for this CDR3.

The CDR3 consists of 14 residues. Trimming at V came to 4 bases and at J to 3 bases, leaving 3 bases not matched to a gene. Germline CDR1 is KGHSH and CDR2 is LQKENI. Sequencing was performed with immunoSEQ multiplex PCR; in TCRdb, only in-frame clones are kept and a portion is missing. Here the sample spans under 300,000 clones, 65% to 85% being singletons. Participant ages covered roughly 18 to 89 years across about two dozen US areas. This clonotype originated in a middle-aged man who had recovered from COVID-19. The chain combines TRBV18 with TRBJ1-1, with TRBD1 identical over 9 bases. Sequencing was performed on PBMCs or T cells enriched from blood (not recorded which). CDR3 region: CASSRTGVDTEAFF. The CDR3 DNA sequence: TGTGCCAGCTCACGGACAGGGGTCGACACTGAAGCTTTCTTT.